This T cell receptor (beta chain) was sequenced for a study of radiotherapy plus CTLA-4 blockade in lung cancer. Study as a whole: Among patients, over 15% showed objective responses, and about 30% had disease control. Study-level findings and limits: Blood TCR clones of tumor origin expanded after radiotherapy plus ipilimumab.

Assay used: immunoSEQ multiplex PCR; TCRdb lists only in-frame clones, some missing. The sample yields 100,000 or so clones, 80% to 85% seen once. Patients with chemo-refractory metastatic non-small-cell lung cancer received focal radiation plus CTLA-4 blockade with ipilimumab. Note on this clone: No antigen is known for it.

Source: peripheral blood, taken from a patient treated with radiotherapy plus ipilimumab. The clonotype was recovered from a human donor with non-small cell lung cancer that progressed on radiotherapy plus ipilimumab.

CDR3 nucleotide sequence: TGCGCCAGCAGCTTGGGACTAGCGGGAGCCTACAATGAGCAGTTCTTC. Amino acids: CASSLGLAGAYNEQFF. The genes are TRBV5-1 and TRBJ2-1; 12 bases align to TRBD2. Germline lookup yields CDR1 SGHRS and CDR2 YFSETQ. The CDR3 consists of 16 residues. V was clipped by 0 bases and J by 2 bases; unmatched bases: 0.